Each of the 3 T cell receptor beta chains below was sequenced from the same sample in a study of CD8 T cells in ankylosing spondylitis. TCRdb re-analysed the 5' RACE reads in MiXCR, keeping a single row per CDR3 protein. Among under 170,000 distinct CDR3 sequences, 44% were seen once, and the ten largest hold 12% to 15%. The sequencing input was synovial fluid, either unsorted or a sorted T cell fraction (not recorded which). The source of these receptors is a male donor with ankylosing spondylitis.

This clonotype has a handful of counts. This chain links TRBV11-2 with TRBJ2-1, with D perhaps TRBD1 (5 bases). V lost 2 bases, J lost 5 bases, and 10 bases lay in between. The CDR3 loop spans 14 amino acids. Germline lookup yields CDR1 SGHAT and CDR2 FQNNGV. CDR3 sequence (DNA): TGTGCCAGCAGCTTATGGATGGACAACAATGAGCAGTTCTTC. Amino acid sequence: CASSLWMDNNEQFF.

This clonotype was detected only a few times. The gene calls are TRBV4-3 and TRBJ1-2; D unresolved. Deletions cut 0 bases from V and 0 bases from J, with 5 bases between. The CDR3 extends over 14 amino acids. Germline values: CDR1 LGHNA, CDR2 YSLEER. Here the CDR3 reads CASSQDSANYGYTF. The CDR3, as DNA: TGCGCCAGCAGCCAAGATTCCGCTAACTATGGCTACACCTTC.

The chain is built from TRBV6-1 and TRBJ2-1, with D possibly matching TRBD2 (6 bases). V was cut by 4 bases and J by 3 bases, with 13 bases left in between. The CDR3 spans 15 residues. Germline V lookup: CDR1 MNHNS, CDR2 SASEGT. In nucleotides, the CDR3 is TGTGCCAGCAGTGGGGGGACTGGACTCTACAATGAGCAGTTCTTC. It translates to CASSGGTGLYNEQFF.